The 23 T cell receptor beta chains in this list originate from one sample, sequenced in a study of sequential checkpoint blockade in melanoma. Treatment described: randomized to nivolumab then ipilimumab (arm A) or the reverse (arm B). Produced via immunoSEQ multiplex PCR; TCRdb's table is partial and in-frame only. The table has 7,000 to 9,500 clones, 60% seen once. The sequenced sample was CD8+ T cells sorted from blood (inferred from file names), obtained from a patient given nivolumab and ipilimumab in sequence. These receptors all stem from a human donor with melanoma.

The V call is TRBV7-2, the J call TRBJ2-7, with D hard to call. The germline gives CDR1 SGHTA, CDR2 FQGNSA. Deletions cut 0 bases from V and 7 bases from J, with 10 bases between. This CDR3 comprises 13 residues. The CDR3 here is CASSLAGLWEQYF. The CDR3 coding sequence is TGTGCCAGCAGCTTAGCCGGTCTCTGGGAGCAGTACTTC.

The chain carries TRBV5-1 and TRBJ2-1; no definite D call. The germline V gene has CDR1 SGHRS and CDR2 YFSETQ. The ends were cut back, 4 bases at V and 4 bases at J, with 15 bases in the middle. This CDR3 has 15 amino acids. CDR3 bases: TGCGCCAGCAGCCCCGCCGTGACTCTATACAATGAGCAGTTCTTC. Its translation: CASSPAVTLYNEQFF.

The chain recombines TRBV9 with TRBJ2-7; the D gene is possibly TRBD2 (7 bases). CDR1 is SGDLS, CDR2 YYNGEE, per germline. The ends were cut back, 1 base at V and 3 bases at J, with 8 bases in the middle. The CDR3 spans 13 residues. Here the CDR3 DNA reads TGTGCCAGCAGCGTAAGGGGGGGCTACGAGCAGTACTTC. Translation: CASSVRGGYEQYF.

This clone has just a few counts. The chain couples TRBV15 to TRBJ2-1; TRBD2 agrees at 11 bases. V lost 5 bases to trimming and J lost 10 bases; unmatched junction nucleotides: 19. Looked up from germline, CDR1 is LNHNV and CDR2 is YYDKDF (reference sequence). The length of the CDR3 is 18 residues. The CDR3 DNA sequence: TGTGCCACCAGCGGCCAGGCTAGCGGGGGGACGATGGGCATCGAGCAGTTCTTC. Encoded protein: CATSGQASGGTMGIEQFF.

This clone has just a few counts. Here the CDR3 DNA reads TGTGCCAGCAGCGCCCAAGGACACCCACGCTATGGCTACACCTTC. Translated: CASSAQGHPRYGYTF. The chain links TRBV7-2 to TRBJ1-2; D might be TRBD1 (5 bases). The CDR3 has 15 amino acids. CDR1 is SGHTA and CDR2 is FQGNSA in the germline V gene. V lost 5 bases, J lost 4 bases, and 17 bases lay in between.

In nucleotides, the CDR3 is TGTGCCAGCAGCAGGGACAGCGCCAATCAGCCCCAGCATTTT. The encoded protein is CASSRDSANQPQHF. The J gene is TRBJ1-5, the V gene TRBV9, with TRBD1 matching over 7 bases. V shed 4 bases, J shed 3 bases, and the junction held 4 bases outside the gene matches. Germline CDR1 reads SGDLS; CDR2 reads YYNGEE. The CDR3 totals 14 residues.

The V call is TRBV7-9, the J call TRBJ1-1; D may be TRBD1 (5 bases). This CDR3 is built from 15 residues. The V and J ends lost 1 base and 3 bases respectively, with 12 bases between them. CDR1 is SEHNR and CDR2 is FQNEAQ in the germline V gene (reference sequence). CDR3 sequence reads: CASSLGARVDTEAFF. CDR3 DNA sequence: TGTGCCAGCAGCTTAGGCGCCAGGGTCGACACTGAAGCTTTCTTT.

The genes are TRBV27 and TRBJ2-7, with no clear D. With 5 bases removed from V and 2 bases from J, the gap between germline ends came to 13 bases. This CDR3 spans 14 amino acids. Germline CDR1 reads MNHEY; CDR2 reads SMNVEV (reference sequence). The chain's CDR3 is CASSPWAGPYEQYF. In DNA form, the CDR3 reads TGTGCCAGCAGTCCCTGGGCAGGCCCCTACGAGCAGTACTTC.

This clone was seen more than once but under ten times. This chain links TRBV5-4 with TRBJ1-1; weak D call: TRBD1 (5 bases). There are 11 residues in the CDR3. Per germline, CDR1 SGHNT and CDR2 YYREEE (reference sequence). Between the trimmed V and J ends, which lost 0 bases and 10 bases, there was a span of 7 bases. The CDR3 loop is CASSLGGVAFF. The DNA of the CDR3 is TGTGCCAGCAGCTTGGGGGGGGTAGCTTTCTTT.

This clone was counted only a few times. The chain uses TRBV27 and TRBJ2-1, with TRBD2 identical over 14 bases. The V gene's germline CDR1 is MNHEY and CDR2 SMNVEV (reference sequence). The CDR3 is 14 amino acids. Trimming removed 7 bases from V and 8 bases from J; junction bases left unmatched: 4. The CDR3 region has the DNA TGTGCCAGCACCCGACTAGCGGGAGGGGATGAGCAGTTCTTC. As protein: CASTRLAGGDEQFF.

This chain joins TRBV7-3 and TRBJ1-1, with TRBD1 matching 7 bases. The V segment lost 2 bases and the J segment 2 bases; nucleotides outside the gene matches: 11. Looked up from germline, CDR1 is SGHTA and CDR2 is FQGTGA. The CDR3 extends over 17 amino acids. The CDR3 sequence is CASSLGRTGAVNTEAFF. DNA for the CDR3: TGTGCCAGCAGCTTAGGCAGGACAGGTGCCGTCAACACTGAAGCTTTCTTT. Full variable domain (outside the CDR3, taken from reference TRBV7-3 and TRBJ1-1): GAGVSQTPSNKVTEKGKYVELRCDPISGHTALYWYRQSLGQGPEFLIYFQGTGAADDSGLPNDRFFAVRPEGSVSTLKIQRTERGDSAVYLCASSLGRTGAVNTEAFFGQGTRLTVV.

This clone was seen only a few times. The chain's CDR3 is CASSHPGTGFEQYF. In nucleotides, the CDR3 is TGCGCCAGCAGCCACCCCGGGACAGGGTTCGAGCAGTACTTC. The V call is TRBV4-1, the J call TRBJ2-7; 9 bases align to TRBD1. V lost 3 bases to trimming and J lost 6 bases; unmatched junction nucleotides: 6. CDR3 size: 14 residues. Germline V lookup: CDR1 MGHRA, CDR2 YSYEKL.

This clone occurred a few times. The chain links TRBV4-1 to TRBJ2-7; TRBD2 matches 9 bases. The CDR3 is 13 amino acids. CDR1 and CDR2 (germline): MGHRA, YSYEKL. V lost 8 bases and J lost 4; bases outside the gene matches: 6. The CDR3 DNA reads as TGCGCCAGCGCTCTAGCGGGACCTTACGAGCAGTACTTC. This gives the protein CASALAGPYEQYF.

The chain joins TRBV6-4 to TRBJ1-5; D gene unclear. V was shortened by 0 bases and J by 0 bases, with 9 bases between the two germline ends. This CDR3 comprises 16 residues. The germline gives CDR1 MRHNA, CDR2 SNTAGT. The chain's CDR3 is CASSDSAGSSNQPQHF. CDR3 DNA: TGTGCCAGCAGTGACTCGGCAGGTTCTAGCAATCAGCCCCAGCATTTT.

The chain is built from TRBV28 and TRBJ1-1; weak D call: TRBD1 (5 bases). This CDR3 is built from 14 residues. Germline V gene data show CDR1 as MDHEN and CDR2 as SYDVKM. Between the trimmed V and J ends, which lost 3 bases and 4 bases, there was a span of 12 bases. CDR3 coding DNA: TGTGCCAGCAGTTTTCGGGGGTTAGGCACTGAAGCTTTCTTT. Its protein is CASSFRGLGTEAFF.

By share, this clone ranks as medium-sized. The CDR3, as DNA: TGCGCCAGCAGCCCGCGGGGTCCCCTCTCGGGAAACGAGCAGTACTTC. It translates to CASSPRGPLSGNEQYF. J is TRBJ2-7 and V is TRBV4-1, with a weak D call TRBD2 (6 bases). The CDR3 is 16 amino acids. V was pared by 4 bases and J by 5 bases, with 21 bases between. CDR1 and CDR2 (germline): MGHRA, YSYEKL.

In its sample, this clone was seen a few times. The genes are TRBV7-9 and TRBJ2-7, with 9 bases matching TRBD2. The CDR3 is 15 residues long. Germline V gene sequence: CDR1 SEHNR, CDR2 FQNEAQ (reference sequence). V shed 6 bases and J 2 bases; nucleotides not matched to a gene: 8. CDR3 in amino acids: CASRGLAQSTYEQYF. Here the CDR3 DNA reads TGTGCCAGCAGAGGACTAGCGCAGTCCACCTACGAGCAGTACTTC. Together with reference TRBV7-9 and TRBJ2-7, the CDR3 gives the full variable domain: DTGVSQNPRHKITKRGQNVTFRCDPISEHNRLYWYRQTLGQGPEFLTYFQNEAQLEKSRLLSDRFSAERPKGSFSTLEIQRTEQGDSAMYLCASRGLAQSTYEQYFGPGTRLTVT.

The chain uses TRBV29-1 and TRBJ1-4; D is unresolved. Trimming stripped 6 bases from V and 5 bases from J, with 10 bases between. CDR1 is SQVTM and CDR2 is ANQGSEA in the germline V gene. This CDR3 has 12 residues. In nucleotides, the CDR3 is TGCAGCGTAGGCGGCCAGAATGAAAAACTGTTTTTT. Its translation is CSVGGQNEKLFF. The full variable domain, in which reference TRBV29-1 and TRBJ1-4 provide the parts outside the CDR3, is SAVISQKPSRDICQRGTSLTIQCQVDSQVTMMFWYRQQPGQSLTLIATANQGSEATYESGFVIDKFPISRPNLTFSTLTVSNMSPEDSSIYLCSVGGQNEKLFFGSGTQLSVL.

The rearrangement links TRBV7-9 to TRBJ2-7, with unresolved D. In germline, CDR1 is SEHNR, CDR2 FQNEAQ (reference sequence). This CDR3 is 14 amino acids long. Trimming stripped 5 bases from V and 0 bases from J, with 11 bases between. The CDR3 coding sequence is TGTGCCAGCAGCGCCACATGGAGCTCCTACGAGCAGTACTTC. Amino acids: CASSATWSSYEQYF.

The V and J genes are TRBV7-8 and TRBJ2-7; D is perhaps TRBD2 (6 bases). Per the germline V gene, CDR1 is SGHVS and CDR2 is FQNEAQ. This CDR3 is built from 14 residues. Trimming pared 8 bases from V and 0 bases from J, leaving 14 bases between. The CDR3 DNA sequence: TGTGCCAGCGCCGGGAGAGACAGCTCCTACGAGCAGTACTTC. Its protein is CASAGRDSSYEQYF.

CDR3 residues: CASSHSARGGYEQYF. Written as DNA, the CDR3 is TGCGCCAGCAGCCATAGCGCTCGAGGAGGGTACGAGCAGTACTTC. V usage is TRBV4-3 and J usage is TRBJ2-7; D perhaps matches TRBD2 (6 bases). The V gene's germline CDR1 is LGHNA and CDR2 YSLEER. This CDR3 has 15 amino acids. The V end lost 3 bases, the J end lost 4 bases, and 16 bases lay between the germline ends.

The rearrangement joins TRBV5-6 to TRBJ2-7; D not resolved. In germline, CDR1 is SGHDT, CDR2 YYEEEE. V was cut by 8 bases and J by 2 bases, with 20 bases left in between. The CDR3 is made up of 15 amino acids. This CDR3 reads CASSISSSAAYEQYF. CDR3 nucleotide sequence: TGTGCCAGTAGTATCTCGTCCTCTGCCGCCTACGAGCAGTACTTC.

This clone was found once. For the CDR3, the DNA is TGCGCCAGCAGCCCCCTTTCGGGACAGGAAGGACTAGCGGGAGTTTACGAGCAGTACTTC. Translating it yields CASSPLSGQEGLAGVYEQYF. The rearrangement links TRBV4-1 to TRBJ2-7, with TRBD2 matching over 13 bases. This CDR3 contains 20 residues. V dropped 4 bases and J dropped 4; count of bases not matched to a gene: 19. Germline loops: CDR1 MGHRA, CDR2 YSYEKL.